This T cell receptor beta chain appears in the sequencing data of a study of blood T cell repertoires in COVID-19. The CDR3 spans 15 residues. Germline V gives CDR1 SGHKS, CDR2 YYEKEE (reference sequence). J gave up 2 bases and V 4 bases, and 5 bases lay outside the gene matches. TCRdb's table, derived via immunoSEQ multiplex PCR, lists solely in-frame clones and lacks some. The table shows roughly 140,000 clones, with 80% to 90% occurring only once. The rearrangement joins TRBV5-5 to TRBJ2-5, with 10 bases matching TRBD1. The sequence was collected from a woman aged 60-70 years with COVID-19, enrolled during active disease. The specimen sequenced was peripheral blood. Written as DNA, the CDR3 is TGTGCCAGCAGCGGGACAGGGGCTGTACAAGAGACCCAGTACTTC. Encoded protein: CASSGTGAVQETQYF.